Listed here are 15 T cell receptor beta chains from one sample, sequenced in a study of blood T cells in healthy people across ages. Together with a sample-barcoded 5' primer, a J-beta primer mix was included in a second PCR lasting about 7 to 12 cycles. TCRdb passed the 5' RACE reads through MiXCR, listing each CDR3 protein once. Of 1.5 million to 2 million distinct CDR3 sequences in the sample, around 48% were seen once. Sample: blood. All receptors derive from a middle-aged woman in good health.

This chain uses TRBV20-1 with TRBJ1-5, with D maybe TRBD1 (5 bases). Trimming removed 0 bases from V and 6 bases from J, with 6 bases in between. The germline CDR1 and CDR2 sequences are DFQATT and SNEGSKA (reference sequence). The CDR3 is 12 amino acids. The DNA for the CDR3 is TGCAGTGCTAGAGAGGGGACTCAGCCCCAGCATTTT. Translation: CSAREGTQPQHF.

This clonotype was seen a few times. V is TRBV28 and J is TRBJ1-2; 8 positions agree with TRBD1. The CDR3 length is 14 residues. CDR1 is MDHEN, CDR2 SYDVKM, per germline. V trimming: 6 bases; J trimming: 4 bases; junction bases outside the gene matches: 7. CDR3 DNA sequence: TGTGCCAGCAGCCAGGGACAGGAGTTCTATGGCTACACCTTC. Its protein is CASSQGQEFYGYTF.

In its sample, this clonotype was seen a few times. The rearrangement joins TRBV15 to TRBJ2-1, with a weak D call TRBD1 (6 bases). Germline V gene lookup returns CDR1 LNHNV and CDR2 YYDKDF (reference sequence). Trimming stripped 3 bases from V and 7 bases from J, with 13 bases between. CDR3 length: 14 amino acids. CDR3 coding DNA: TGTGCCACCAGCAGCCGACAGGTGGGGAATGAGCAGTTCTTC. It encodes CATSSRQVGNEQFF.

This clonotype came up many times. The CDR3 loop reads CSARRDTQYF. For the CDR3, the DNA is TGCAGTGCTAGAAGAGATACGCAGTATTTT. V and J are TRBV20-1 and TRBJ2-3; D unclear. The germline gives CDR1 DFQATT, CDR2 SNEGSKA (reference sequence). The germline V and J ends were trimmed by 2 bases and 5 bases, with 2 bases remaining between them. The CDR3 contains 10 residues.

The chain is built from TRBV20-1 and TRBJ1-6, with 8 bases lining up with TRBD1. The CDR3 sequence is 12 residues long. Trimming took 1 base from V and 16 from J; bases not matched to a gene: 6. CDR1 and CDR2 from the germline V gene are DFQATT and SNEGSKA (reference sequence). This chain's CDR3 is CSARAQGTGLHF. The DNA for the CDR3 is TGCAGTGCTAGAGCCCAAGGGACAGGACTCCACTTT.

Remarks on this clonotype: At one end, the junction sequence differs from germline, possibly due to a read error. V is TRBV7-2 and J is TRBJ2-1; weak D call: TRBD2 (6 bases). Germline-derived CDR1 and CDR2 are SGHTA and FQGNSA. The CDR3 is made up of 14 amino acids. The CDR3 region has the DNA TGTGCCAGCAGCGAAAGGTTGGACTACAATGAGCGGTTCTTC. It codes for CASSERLDYNERFF.

This chain joins TRBV6-5 and TRBJ2-3; 8 nucleotides line up with TRBD2. V trimming: 0 bases; J trimming: 2 bases; junction bases outside the gene matches: 4. Germline V gives CDR1 MNHEY, CDR2 SVGAGI. This CDR3 is 16 amino acids long. CDR3 nucleotides: TGTGCCAGCAGTTACTCGGGGCGGGGGGTCACAGATACGCAGTATTTT. This codes for CASSYSGRGVTDTQYF.

This chain links TRBV29-1 with TRBJ2-3; D unresolved. CDR1 and CDR2 from the germline V gene are SQVTM and ANQGSEA. The V end was cut by 4 bases, the J end by 6 bases, with 17 bases between. CDR3 length: 14 amino acids. The CDR3 here is CSVVQSVAADTQYF. The CDR3 DNA reads TGCAGCGTTGTCCAATCAGTTGCGGCTGATACGCAGTATTTT.

This chain uses TRBV18 with TRBJ1-4; 7 bases fit TRBD1. Germline values: CDR1 KGHSH, CDR2 LQKENI. The CDR3 covers 15 residues. Germline trimming cut 3 bases from V and 5 bases from J; bases unmatched to any gene: 6. In DNA, the CDR3 is TGTGCCAGCTCACCTTGGGACAGTACAAATGAAAAACTGTTTTTT. This translates into CASSPWDSTNEKLFF.

The J gene is TRBJ2-1, the V gene TRBV11-1; 7 nucleotides match TRBD2. The CDR3 consists of 15 residues. The V segment lost 3 bases and the J segment 7 bases; nucleotides outside the gene matches: 9. Per germline, CDR1 SGHAT and CDR2 FQDESV (reference sequence). The CDR3 nucleotides read TGTGCCAGCAGCTTTAAGCGGGGCCCTCAGAATGAGCAGTTCTTC. This encodes CASSFKRGPQNEQFF.

V usage is TRBV20-1 and J usage is TRBJ2-3; 13 bases line up with TRBD2. The J segment lost 2 bases and the V segment lost 6 bases, leaving 11 bases of the junction unmatched. The CDR3 has 17 amino acids. Germline V gives CDR1 DFQATT, CDR2 SNEGSKA (reference sequence). This chain's CDR3 is CSAARQGLAGFTDTQYF. The CDR3 DNA sequence: TGCAGTGCCGCCAGACAGGGACTAGCGGGGTTCACAGATACGCAGTATTTT.

This chain joins TRBV20-1 and TRBJ2-4; D not certain. The DNA matches TRBJ2-7 better at its end, which makes the J call doubtful. The CDR3 spans 12 residues. From germline, CDR1 is DFQATT and CDR2 SNEGSKA (reference sequence). The CDR3, as DNA: TGCAGTGCGGGGTTAGGGCTAGGCGAGCAGTACTTC. This encodes CSAGLGLGEQYF.

The rearrangement uses TRBV9 and TRBJ2-4, with 12 bases aligning to TRBD2. CDR1 SGDLS and CDR2 YYNGEE come from the germline V gene. Trimming at V came to 4 bases and at J to 13 bases, leaving 15 bases not matched to a gene. There are 16 residues in the CDR3. The DNA of the CDR3 is TGTGCCAGCAGCCCCCCCGGAGGACTAGCGGGGTATGAGCAGTACTTC. Amino acids: CASSPPGGLAGYEQYF.

The chain is built from TRBV20-1 and TRBJ2-5; D might be TRBD1 (6 bases). V was pared by 1 base and J by 1 base, with 10 bases between. Germline CDR1 DFQATT, CDR2 SNEGSKA (reference sequence). This CDR3 has 14 residues. DNA of the CDR3: TGCAGTGCTAGAGTCTTGACAGGCCAAGAGACCCAGTACTTC. Translating it yields CSARVLTGQETQYF.

The V call is TRBV20-1, the J call TRBJ2-1, with D possibly TRBD2 on 5 matching bases. Looked up from germline, CDR1 is DFQATT and CDR2 is SNEGSKA (reference sequence). V was shortened by 3 bases and J by 2 bases, with 14 bases between the two germline ends. The CDR3 is made up of 15 amino acids. The CDR3 coding sequence is TGCAGTGCTAGCTCTCCGGGGAGAGCCTACAATGAGCAGTTCTTC. Protein: CSASSPGRAYNEQFF.